The 20 T cell receptor beta chains listed next were all sequenced from one sample in a study of blood T cells in healthy people across ages. Primed by a sample-barcoded 5' primer and a J-beta primer mix, a second PCR proceeded for roughly 7 to 11 cycles. TCRdb re-derived calls from the 5' RACE reads in MiXCR, one entry per CDR3 protein. The sample holds about a million distinct CDR3 sequences; roughly 51% are singletons and the top ten take roughly a fifth. The sample taken for sequencing was blood. Source of these receptors: a woman aged 55-70 years in good health.

This clonotype was seen a few times. This chain links TRBV18 with TRBJ1-2, with D hard to call. Germline V CDR1 and CDR2: KGHSH, LQKENI. The CDR3 spans 14 residues. V was clipped by 3 bases and J by 3 bases, with 11 bases between them. The CDR3 DNA follows: TGTGCCAGCTCACCCAGTGGTAACCACTATGGCTACACCTTC. Encoded protein: CASSPSGNHYGYTF.

This clonotype was seen once. This sequence joins TRBV21-1 and TRBJ2-5. The tail of the sequence fits TRBJ2-7 better, so the J call may be wrong. TRBV21-1 constitutes a pseudogene. This CDR3 contains 14 residues. The CDR3 nucleotides read TGTGCCAGCAGCAAAGATGGGCAGTGCTACGAGCAGTACTTC. Its protein product is CASSKDGQCYEQYF.

This clonotype came up a few times. The chain is built from TRBV7-9 and TRBJ2-7; D may be TRBD1 (6 bases). V dropped 3 bases and J dropped 7 bases, with 16 bases sitting between them. Germline V gene lookup returns CDR1 SEHNR and CDR2 FQNEAQ (reference sequence). The length of the CDR3 is 14 residues. The CDR3 region has the DNA TGTGCCAGCAGCTTTTTTCAGGGGCTTCAGGAGCAGTACTTC. This encodes CASSFFQGLQEQYF.

The chain uses TRBV18 and TRBJ1-1, with a tentative D call TRBD1 (6 bases). Trimming shortened V by 5 bases and J by 1 base, and 17 bases separated the two germline ends. The germline CDR1 and CDR2 sequences are KGHSH and LQKENI. The CDR3 has 16 residues. DNA of the CDR3: TGTGCCAGCTCAACCTGGACAGTTGGGGGGAACACTGAAGCTTTCTTT. Protein: CASSTWTVGGNTEAFF.

This sequence joins TRBV11-3 and TRBJ1-1; D is possibly TRBD1 (6 bases). The CDR3 sequence is 13 residues long. Germline loops: CDR1 SGHNT, CDR2 YENEEA. Trimming stripped 6 bases from V and 6 bases from J, with 14 bases between. For the CDR3, the DNA is TGTGCCAGCAGTCCCGGGACAAACGCTGAAGCTTTCTTT. Translation gives CASSPGTNAEAFF.

This clonotype was seen only a few times. The chain has TRBV10-3 and TRBJ2-7; TRBD2 matches 7 bases. This CDR3 has 13 amino acids. Germline V CDR1 and CDR2: ENHRY, SYGVKD. The CDR3 bases are TGTGCATGTAGTCTAGCGGACTCCTACGAGCAGTACTTC. This codes for CACSLADSYEQYF.

V usage is TRBV9 and J usage is TRBJ2-1, with D maybe TRBD1 (6 bases). The CDR3 loop spans 17 amino acids. Germline CDR1 SGDLS, CDR2 YYNGEE. The V end lost 1 base, the J end lost 1 base, and 15 bases lay between the germline ends. The CDR3: CASSVNTGFGSYNEQFF. The CDR3, as DNA: TGTGCCAGCAGCGTAAATACAGGGTTTGGGTCCTACAATGAGCAGTTCTTC.

With respect to this clonotype: One junction end does not reproduce the germline sequence, and a read error may be involved. This chain connects TRBV12-3 or TRBV12-4 to TRBJ2-5; 13 bases map to TRBD2. The CDR3 consists of 15 residues. In DNA, the CDR3 is TGTGACAGCAGTTTAGGACTAGCGGGAGTGGAGACCCAGTACTTC. Protein: CDSSLGLAGVETQYF.

The V call is TRBV6-5, the J call TRBJ2-3; 14 nucleotides line up with TRBD2. The CDR3 is made up of 15 amino acids. Germline V gene sequence: CDR1 MNHEY, CDR2 SVGAGI. After removal of 1 base from V and 10 bases from J, the junction contained 4 bases not matched to a gene. The CDR3 spells CASSYLGLAGVAQYF. Written as DNA, the CDR3 is TGTGCCAGCAGTTACTTGGGACTAGCGGGAGTGGCGCAGTATTTT.

This clonotype was seen more than once but under ten times. The V gene is TRBV18, the J gene TRBJ2-3; unclear D gene. V was trimmed by 6 bases and J by 0 bases, leaving 16 bases between them. Germline V gene lookup returns CDR1 KGHSH and CDR2 LQKENI. The CDR3 runs to 16 residues. The CDR3 protein is CASSGFGVPSTDTQYF. In nucleotides, the CDR3 is TGTGCCAGCTCGGGATTCGGCGTGCCTAGCACAGATACGCAGTATTTT.

The chain couples TRBV10-3 to TRBJ2-3; D is undetermined. Germline V lookup: CDR1 ENHRY, CDR2 SYGVKD. This CDR3 has 14 residues. Trimming pared 0 bases from V and 5 bases from J, leaving 9 bases between. The CDR3 DNA reads as TGTGCCATCAGTGAGTCAAACGGCGGAGATACGCAGTATTTT. Its translation is CAISESNGGDTQYF.

This clonotype was recorded once. One end of the junction fails to match germline, which may point to a read error. The rearrangement uses TRBV3-1 and TRBJ2-1; no definite D call. CDR3 length: 12 amino acids. The germline gives CDR1 LGHDT, CDR2 YNNKEL (reference sequence). The CDR3 bases are TGCGCCAGCAGCTTCATGAGGAGTGAGGAGTTCTTC. Its protein is CASSFMRSEEFF.

This clonotype was observed at least ten times. The V call is TRBV10-2, the J call TRBJ2-1, with D possibly TRBD2 on 5 matching bases. From germline, CDR1 is WSHSY and CDR2 SAAADI. Trimming removed 3 bases at V and 9 bases at J, with 15 bases between. The length of the CDR3 is 14 residues. The CDR3: CASSDQFGVPEQFF. CDR3 in DNA: TGCGCCAGCAGTGACCAATTCGGGGTTCCTGAGCAGTTCTTC.

This clonotype was seen more than once but under ten times. The CDR3 region is CASGTDYNSPLHF. DNA for the CDR3: TGTGCCAGTGGGACAGACTATAATTCACCCCTCCACTTT. V is TRBV2 and J is TRBJ1-6; 7 bases map to TRBD1. Germline V gives CDR1 SNHLY, CDR2 FYNNEI. Losses at the gene ends were 9 bases for V and 3 bases for J; bases not matched to a gene: 2. The CDR3 sequence is 13 residues long.

J is TRBJ2-7 and V is TRBV30; D remains ambiguous. The CDR3 runs to 14 residues. Germline V gene lookup returns CDR1 GTSNPN and CDR2 SVGIG (reference sequence). V was cut by 3 bases and J by 2 bases, with 14 bases left in between. The CDR3, as DNA: TGTGCCTGGAGCCTACCGGTAGGAACCTACGAGCAGTACTTC. Its translation is CAWSLPVGTYEQYF.

V and J are TRBV20-1 and TRBJ2-5; D remains unclear. TRBJ2-7 explains the end of the DNA better; the J call may be wrong. The germline CDR1 and CDR2 sequences are DFQATT and SNEGSKA (reference sequence). The CDR3 covers 11 residues. DNA of the CDR3: TGCAGTGCTTGGAAGCCCGGCGAGCAGTACTTC. Translating gives CSAWKPGEQYF.

This rearrangement joins TRBV7-2 to TRBJ2-5; D is unresolved. Germline CDR1 and CDR2: SGHTA and FQGNSA. This CDR3 region has 14 residues. Between the trimmed V and J ends, which lost 2 bases and 11 bases, there was a span of 18 bases. The CDR3 coding sequence is TGTGCCAGCAGCTTACCAGGAGAGTACAATGAGCAGTACTTC. It is translated as CASSLPGEYNEQYF.

A few counts support this clonotype. The chain carries TRBV25-1 and TRBJ1-2; 7 bases agree with TRBD1. The CDR3 covers 14 residues. In germline, CDR1 is MGHDK, CDR2 SYGVNS. The J segment lost 4 bases and the V segment lost 4 bases, leaving 6 bases of the junction unmatched. The CDR3 nucleotides read TGTGCCAGCAGTGTAACAGGGGAGGGCTATGGCTACACCTTC. This translates into CASSVTGEGYGYTF.

This clonotype was found a few times. The V gene is TRBV20-1, the J gene TRBJ2-7; no clear D gene. The V gene lost 2 bases and the J gene lost 4 bases, with 18 bases spanning the gap. The CDR3 runs to 15 residues. Germline lookup yields CDR1 DFQATT and CDR2 SNEGSKA (reference sequence). The CDR3 DNA is TGCAGTGCTAGATCCGCGACACGAGAGCTATACGAGCAGTACTTC. It encodes CSARSATRELYEQYF.

The chain recombines TRBV4-3 with TRBJ2-7; D gene uncertain. The CDR3 length is 14 residues. V lost 1 base and J lost 7, with 14 bases in between. The germline V gene has CDR1 LGHNA and CDR2 YSLEER. The CDR3 reads CASSQVRLHGEQYF. CDR3 nucleotides: TGCGCCAGCAGCCAAGTACGACTCCATGGGGAGCAGTACTTC.